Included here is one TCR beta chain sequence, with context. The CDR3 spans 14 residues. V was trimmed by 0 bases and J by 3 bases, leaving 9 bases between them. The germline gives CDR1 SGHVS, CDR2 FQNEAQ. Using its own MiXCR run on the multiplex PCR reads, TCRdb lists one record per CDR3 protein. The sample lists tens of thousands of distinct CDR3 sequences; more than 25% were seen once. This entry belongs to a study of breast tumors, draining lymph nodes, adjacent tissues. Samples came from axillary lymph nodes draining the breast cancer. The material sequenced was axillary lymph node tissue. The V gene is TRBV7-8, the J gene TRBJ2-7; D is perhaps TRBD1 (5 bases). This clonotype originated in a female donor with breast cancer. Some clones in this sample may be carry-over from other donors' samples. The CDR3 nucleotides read TGTGCCAGCAGCTTAGCTCGCAGGGACTACGAGCAGTACTTC. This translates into CASSLARRDYEQYF.